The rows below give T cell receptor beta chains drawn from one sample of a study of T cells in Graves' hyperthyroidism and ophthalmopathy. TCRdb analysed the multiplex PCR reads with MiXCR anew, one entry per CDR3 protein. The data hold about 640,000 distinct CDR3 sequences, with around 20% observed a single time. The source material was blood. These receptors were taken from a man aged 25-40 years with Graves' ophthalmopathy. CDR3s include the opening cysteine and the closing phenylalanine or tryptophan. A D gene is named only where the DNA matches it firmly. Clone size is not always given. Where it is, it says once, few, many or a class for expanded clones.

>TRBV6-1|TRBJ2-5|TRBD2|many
CASTEEGLAGIQETQYF
TGTGCCAGCACCGAAGAGGGGCTAGCGGGTATCCAAGAGACCCAGTACTTC
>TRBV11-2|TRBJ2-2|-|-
CASSLGVGIMSGELFF
TGTGCCAGCAGCTTAGGCGTGGGGATAATGTCCGGGGAGCTGTTTTTT
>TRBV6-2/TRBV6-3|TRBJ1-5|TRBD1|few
CASCPGQAVWSNQPQHF
TGTGCCAGCTGTCCAGGACAGGCAGTTTGGAGCAATCAGCCCCAGCATTTT
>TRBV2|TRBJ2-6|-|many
CASSENRAGANVLTF
TGTGCCAGCAGTGAGAACAGGGCCGGGGCCAACGTCCTGACTTTC
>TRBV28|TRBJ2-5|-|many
CASSLSWTAQETQYF
TGTGCCAGCAGTTTATCTTGGACAGCTCAAGAGACCCAGTACTTC
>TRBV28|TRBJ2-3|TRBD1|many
CASSNWDSSGRTDTQYF
TGTGCCAGCAGCAACTGGGACAGCTCAGGGCGCACAGATACGCAGTATTTT
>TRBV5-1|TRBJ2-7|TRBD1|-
CASSSRDRASYEQYF
TGCGCCAGCAGCTCCCGGGACAGGGCCTCCTACGAGCAGTACTTC
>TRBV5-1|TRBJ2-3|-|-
CASSLKTTASTDTQYF
TGCGCCAGCAGCTTGAAAACAACCGCTAGCACAGATACGCAGTATTTT
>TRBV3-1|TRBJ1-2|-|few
CASSQESSGAGYTF
TGTGCCAGCAGCCAAGAGTCTTCCGGGGCTGGCTACACCTTC
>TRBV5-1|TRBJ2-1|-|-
CASSLMTEQFF
TGCGCCAGCAGCTTAATGACTGAGCAGTTCTTC
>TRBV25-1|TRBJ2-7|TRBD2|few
CASSELTSGTYEQYF
TGTGCCAGCAGTGAATTGACTAGCGGTACCTACGAGCAGTACTTC
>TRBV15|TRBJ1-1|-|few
CATSPSGQGTEAFF
TGTGCCACCAGCCCGTCCGGGCAGGGCACTGAAGCTTTCTTT
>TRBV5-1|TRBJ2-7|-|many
CASSLTVSYEQYF
TGTGCCAGCAGCTTAACTGTCTCCTACGAGCAGTACTTC
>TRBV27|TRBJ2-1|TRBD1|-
CASSLIQGAHNEQFF
TGTGCCAGCAGTTTAATCCAGGGGGCCCACAATGAGCAGTTCTTC
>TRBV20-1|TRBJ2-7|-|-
CSARDMVEQYF
TGCAGTGCTAGAGATATGGTCGAGCAGTACTTC
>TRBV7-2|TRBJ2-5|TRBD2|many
CASSLERGGQETQYF
TGTGCCAGCAGCTTAGAGCGGGGTGGGCAAGAGACCCAGTACTTC
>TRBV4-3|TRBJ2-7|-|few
CASSPRFPPRRDEEQYF
TGCGCCAGCAGCCCCCGTTTCCCCCCCCGCAGAGATGAAGAGCAGTACTTC
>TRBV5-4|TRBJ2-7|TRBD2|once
CASSQGTSGFYEQYF
TGTGCCAGCAGCCAAGGGACTAGCGGATTCTACGAGCAGTACTTC
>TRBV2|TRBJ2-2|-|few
CASAEVQPTGELFF
TGTGCCAGTGCCGAGGTACAGCCGACCGGGGAGCTGTTTTTT
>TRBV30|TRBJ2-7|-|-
CAWSVPAGLQAYEQYF
TGTGCCTGGAGTGTACCCGCCGGACTTCAAGCCTACGAGCAGTACTTC
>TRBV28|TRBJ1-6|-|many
CASSFKSWRSPLHF
TGTGCCAGCAGTTTTAAGTCCTGGAGATCACCCCTCCACTTT
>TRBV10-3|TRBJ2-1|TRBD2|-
CAISSQTSGSFNEQFF
TGTGCCATCAGTTCCCAGACTAGCGGGAGTTTTAATGAGCAGTTCTTC
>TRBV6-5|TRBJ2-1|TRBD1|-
CASSYSPGQGDLDEQFF
TGTGCCAGCAGTTACTCGCCGGGACAGGGGGATTTGGATGAGCAGTTCTTC
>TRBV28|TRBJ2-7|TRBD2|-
CASSPRSLGRSGRYEQYF
TGTGCCAGCAGCCCCCGGTCCCTCGGACGGAGCGGGAGGTACGAGCAGTACTTC